The entry below gives a single T cell receptor (beta chain) sequence along with its context. The antigen remains unidentified. Germline V CDR1 and CDR2: LGHDT, YNNKEL (reference sequence). This CDR3 is built from 17 residues. The ends were cut back, 6 bases at V and 3 bases at J, with 21 bases in the middle. With a J-beta primer mix and a sample-barcoded 5' primer, a second PCR ran roughly 6 to 11 cycles. Each CDR3 protein gets one entry after TCRdb re-called the 5' RACE reads with MiXCR. This table holds some 1.8 million distinct CDR3 sequences, 30% to 40% found once. The data belong to a study of blood T cells in healthy people across ages. Study results and limitations: Naive and antigen-experienced cells could not be conclusively compared, given unsorted PBMCs. More naive CD4+ cells and higher diversity were found in long-lived than in aged donors.

No fewer than 6.5 million PBMCs went into each sample. This TCR came from a human donor in good health. This chain connects TRBV3-1 to TRBJ2-1; D is ambiguous. The sample comprised blood. CDR3 sequence reads: CASSGEARQTRYNEQFF. CDR3 nucleotide sequence: TGTGCCAGCAGTGGCGAGGCCCGGCAGACCCGCTACAATGAGCAGTTCTTC.